This note documents a single TCR beta chain sequence. The CDR3 consists of 15 residues. The trim removed 3 bases at V and 6 bases at J, leaving 8 bases unmatched. Germline values: CDR1 SGDLS, CDR2 YYNGEE. Using immunoSEQ multiplex PCR, the repertoire was profiled, and TCRdb retains in-frame clones only, with some absent. The table shows some 53,000 clones, with 85% to 90% occurring only once. The sample originates from a study of blood T cell repertoires in COVID-19. Overall study context: Acute-phase and convalescent COVID-19 samples originated in the United States, Italy and Spain.

Sequencing used peripheral blood. The receptor was derived from a man aged 55 to 70 with active COVID-19. The genes are TRBV9 and TRBJ2-3; 9 nucleotides match TRBD2. The CDR3 spells CASSEAGGRMDTQYF. The DNA of the CDR3 is TGTGCCAGCAGCGAAGCGGGAGGCCGAATGGATACGCAGTATTTT.